Here is one T cell receptor beta chain with its context. TCRdb called the 5' RACE reads again in MiXCR, with one record for every CDR3 protein. The sample gives about 130,000 distinct CDR3 sequences, 15% to 20% of which show up once; approximately 15% is in the top ten. This entry belongs to a study of T-cell memory formation after mild COVID-19. CDR1 and CDR2 from the germline V gene are LNHDA and SQIVND (reference sequence). Trimming left V 5 bases short and J 6 bases short, with 12 bases between. The CDR3 runs to 13 residues. V is TRBV19 and J is TRBJ2-3; the D is unclear. The material sequenced was PBMCs or a T cell subset sorted from them (not recorded which). This clonotype was sampled from an adult woman who had mild COVID-19 (a few samples of this study predate the infection). Cell type and time point are not known. As DNA, the CDR3 is TGTGCCAGTAGTGATTTTTGGTCTGATACGCAGTATTTT. Translating gives CASSDFWSDTQYF.